The T cell receptor beta chain described here comes from a study of blood T cell repertoires in COVID-19. Study at large: There were acute and convalescent COVID-19 samples, and they came from the United States, Italy and Spain. Sources were T cells, B-cell-depleted T cells, or PBMCs; the material itself was cDNA or gDNA.

The V end was cut by 4 bases, the J end by 13 bases, with 18 bases between. This CDR3 has 13 residues. The germline V gene encodes CDR1 SGHDT and CDR2 YYEEEE. This clone came up a few times. In the study's own analysis: Amplification from reference gene primers served as the basis for estimated nucleated cell counts. Profiled with immunoSEQ multiplex PCR; TCRdb holds only in-frame clones, not every one. From that table come the V and J calls and clone size; the DNA was used to work out D and trimming. The table records around 97,000 clones, around 92% of them present only once. The TCR was taken from a woman in her sixties with acute or convalescent COVID-19. The rearrangement joins TRBV5-6 to TRBJ2-1; TRBD1 is a possible D gene (6 bases). The sequenced sample consisted of peripheral blood. CDR3 bases: TGTGCCAGCAGCCTAGAAGCCGTGGGGGCTCAGTTCTTC. Translation gives CASSLEAVGAQFF.